This T cell receptor beta chain was found in a study of technical replicates of blood from a few donors. Sequenced by immunoSEQ multiplex PCR; TCRdb stores in-frame clones only, minus some. The sample carries about 68,000 clones, 95% to 97% recorded once. V shed 5 bases and J shed 3 bases, with 13 bases lying between them. This CDR3 has 14 residues. From germline, CDR1 is MNHEY and CDR2 SVGAGI. The sequence was obtained from a human donor in good health. V and J are TRBV6-5 and TRBJ1-2; D is unclear. Sequenced material: T cells isolated from PBMCs. CDR3 residues: CASSIHPPDYGYTF. The CDR3 nucleotides are TGTGCCAGCAGTATTCACCCTCCGGACTATGGCTACACCTTC.